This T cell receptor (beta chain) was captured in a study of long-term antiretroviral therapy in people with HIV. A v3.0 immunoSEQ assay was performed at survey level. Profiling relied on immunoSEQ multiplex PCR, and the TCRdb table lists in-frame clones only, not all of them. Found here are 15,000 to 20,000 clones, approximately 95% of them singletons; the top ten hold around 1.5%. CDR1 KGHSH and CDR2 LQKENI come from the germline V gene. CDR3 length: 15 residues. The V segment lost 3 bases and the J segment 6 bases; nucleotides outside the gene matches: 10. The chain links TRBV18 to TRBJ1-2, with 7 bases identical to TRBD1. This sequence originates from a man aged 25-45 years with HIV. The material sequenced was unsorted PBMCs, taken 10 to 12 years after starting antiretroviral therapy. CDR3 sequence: CASSPFHGQEDGYTF. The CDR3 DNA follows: TGTGCCAGCTCACCGTTCCACGGACAGGAAGATGGCTACACCTTC. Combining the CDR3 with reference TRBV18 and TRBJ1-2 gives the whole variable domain NAGVMQNPRHLVRRRGQEARLRCSPMKGHSHVYWYRQLPEEGLKFMVYLQKENIIDESGMPKERFSAEFPKEGPSILRIQQVVRGDSAAYFCASSPFHGQEDGYTFGSGTRLTVV.